These 11 T cell receptor beta chains originate from one sample sequenced in a study of control samples from healthy donors and cancer patients (TCRdb year 2020). Libraries were prepared through the immunoSEQ multiplex PCR assay. TCRdb carries this immuneACCESS record with in-frame sequences only. Its versions omit some clonotypes, under half of them owing to an unresolved V gene in the studies checked, with the rest unexplained. The sample table lists roughly 130,000 clones, roughly 90% of them with a count of one. The ten largest clonotypes hold 8.5% to 10% of the sample. Material for sequencing was blood. These receptors all come from a man between 18 and 29 years old in good health.

The chain recombines TRBV10-3 with TRBJ1-5, with no clear D. V lost 0 bases and J lost 5, with 5 bases in between. This CDR3 comprises 13 residues. The germline gives CDR1 ENHRY, CDR2 SYGVKD. As DNA, the CDR3 is TGTGCCATCAGTGAGTCGGGTTATCAGCCCCAGCATTTT. It translates to CAISESGYQPQHF.

V and J are TRBV5-1 and TRBJ2-3; D unresolved. Germline assignment: CDR1 SGHRS and CDR2 YFSETQ. V lost 1 base and J lost 5, with 2 bases in between. The CDR3 length is 11 residues. The CDR3, as DNA: TGCGCCAGCAGCTTGTTAGATACGCAGTATTTT. Encoded protein: CASSLLDTQYF.

This clone was detected only once. CDR3 loop: CASSPGGTDTQYF. CDR3 nucleotides: TGTGCCAGCAGCCCAGGGGGCACAGATACGCAGTATTTT. The chain links TRBV25-1 to TRBJ2-3; possibly TRBD1 for D (6 bases). Trimming took 6 bases from V and 1 from J, leaving 8 bases between them. CDR1 and CDR2 (germline): MGHDK, SYGVNS. The CDR3 covers 13 residues.

This chain uses TRBV6-5 with TRBJ2-6; unclear D gene. CDR1 and CDR2 from the germline V gene are MNHEY and SVGAGI. The CDR3 runs 14 residues. V gave up 1 base and J gave up 4 bases, with 5 bases separating them. The CDR3 reads CASSYLMGANVLTF. CDR3 coding DNA: TGTGCCAGCAGTTACTTGATGGGGGCCAACGTCCTGACTTTC.

V usage is TRBV19 and J usage is TRBJ1-5; D gene unclear. The CDR3 sequence is 16 residues long. The V gene's germline CDR1 is LNHDA and CDR2 SQIVND (reference sequence). Trimming took 0 bases from V and 5 from J, leaving 14 bases between them. The CDR3 loop is CASSIDQSGPYQPQHF. In DNA form, the CDR3 reads TGTGCCAGTAGTATAGATCAGTCAGGACCCTATCAGCCCCAGCATTTT.

This clone occurred once. The V call is TRBV5-1, the J call TRBJ2-6, with a weak D call TRBD2 (6 bases). Trimming took off 3 bases at V and 1 base at J, with 8 bases between the two ends. This CDR3 comprises 15 residues. Per germline, CDR1 SGHRS and CDR2 YFSETQ. Here the CDR3 DNA reads TGCGCCAGCAGCTCCGGGACTTCTGGGGCCAACGTCCTGACTTTC. Translated, it gives CASSSGTSGANVLTF.

The V call is TRBV6-5, the J call TRBJ1-6, with a possible D match to TRBD1 (6 bases). CDR3 size: 15 residues. In germline, CDR1 is MNHEY, CDR2 SVGAGI. V dropped 3 bases and J dropped 10 bases, with 16 bases sitting between them. DNA of the CDR3: TGTGCCAGCAGTTATACACAGGGTCTAGAGTCACCCCTCCACTTT. It is translated as CASSYTQGLESPLHF.

The chain has TRBV27 and TRBJ1-1; D ambiguous. The germline V gene encodes CDR1 MNHEY and CDR2 SMNVEV (reference sequence). Trimming removed 7 bases from V and 1 base from J, with 10 bases in between. This CDR3 has 13 residues. The CDR3 DNA reads TGTGCCAGCAAATTTGGTGAGAACACTGAAGCTTTCTTT. Translation: CASKFGENTEAFF.

The chain carries TRBV3-1 (or the pseudogene TRBV3-2) and TRBJ1-4; D unclear. The CDR3 spans 14 residues. The germline CDR1 and CDR2 sequences are LGHDT and YNNKEL (reference sequence). V was trimmed by 0 bases and J by 5 bases, leaving 7 bases between them. Written as DNA, the CDR3 is TGTGCCAGCAGCCAAGACGCCGGAAATGAAAAACTGTTTTTT. Translated, it gives CASSQDAGNEKLFF.

V and J are TRBV18 and TRBJ2-1; 7 bases are shared with TRBD1. V trimming: 6 bases; J trimming: 8 bases; junction bases outside the gene matches: 10. The CDR3 covers 14 residues. Germline V lookup: CDR1 KGHSH, CDR2 LQKENI. This CDR3 reads CASSLRQGKHEQFF. The CDR3 DNA reads as TGTGCCAGCTCCCTAAGACAGGGTAAGCATGAGCAGTTCTTC. Full variable domain (outside the CDR3, taken from reference TRBV18 and TRBJ2-1): NAGVMQNPRHLVRRRGQEARLRCSPMKGHSHVYWYRQLPEEGLKFMVYLQKENIIDESGMPKERFSAEFPKEGPSILRIQQVVRGDSAAYFCASSLRQGKHEQFFGPGTRLTVL.

The J gene is TRBJ2-7, the V gene TRBV29-1; no clear D gene. This CDR3 contains 13 residues. CDR1 is SQVTM, CDR2 ANQGSEA, per germline. Trimming stripped 6 bases from V and 4 bases from J, with 16 bases between. The CDR3: CSVGPGRTYEQYF. The CDR3, as DNA: TGCAGCGTCGGGCCAGGTCGGACGTACGAGCAGTACTTC.